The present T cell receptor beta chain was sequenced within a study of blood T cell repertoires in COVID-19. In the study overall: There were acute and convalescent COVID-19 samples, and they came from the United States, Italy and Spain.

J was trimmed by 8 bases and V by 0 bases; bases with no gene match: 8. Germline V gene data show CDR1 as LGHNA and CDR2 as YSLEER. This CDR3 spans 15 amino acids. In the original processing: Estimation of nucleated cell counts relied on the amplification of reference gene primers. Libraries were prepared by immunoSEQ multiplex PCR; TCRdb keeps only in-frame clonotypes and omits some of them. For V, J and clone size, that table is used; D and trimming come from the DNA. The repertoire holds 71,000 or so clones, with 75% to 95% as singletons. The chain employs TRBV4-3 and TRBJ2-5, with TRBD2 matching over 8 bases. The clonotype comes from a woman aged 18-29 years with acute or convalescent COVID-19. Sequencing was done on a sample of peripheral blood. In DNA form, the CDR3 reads TGCGCCAGCAGCCAAGACCTCTCGCGGGAGGAAACCCAGTACTTC. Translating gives CASSQDLSREETQYF.